These T cell receptor beta chains were read from a single sample in a study of blood T cell repertoires in COVID-19. The table came from immunoSEQ multiplex PCR; TCRdb's copy has only in-frame clones and leaves some out. The table shows 270,000 or so clones, with approximately 90% occurring only once. What was sequenced was peripheral blood. These receptors all come from a man aged 40-55 years with acute or convalescent COVID-19. CDR3s include the opening cysteine and the closing phenylalanine or tryptophan. A D gene is named only where the DNA matches it firmly. Size is omitted from some rows. Given values are once, few, many or a class for expanded clones.

>NA|NA|TRBV5-6|TRBJ1-2
CASSSDRSYTF
TGTGCCAGCAGTTCAGACAGAAGCTACACCTTC
>TRBD1|NA|TRBV24-1|TRBJ2-2
CATSERTGRRNTGELFF
TGTGCCACCAGTGAGAGGACAGGGAGAAGGAACACCGGGGAGCTGTTTTTT
>TRBD2|NA|TRBV5-1|TRBJ2-1
CASSSAVLAGGYNEQFF
TGCGCCAGCAGCTCGGCCGTCTTAGCGGGGGGTTACAATGAGCAGTTCTTC
>NA|once|TRBV6-6|TRBJ1-2
CASSPTYPWAPNYGYTF
TGTGCCAGCAGTCCCACTTACCCGTGGGCTCCTAACTATGGCTACACCTTC
>NA|NA|TRBV5-4|TRBJ1-1
CASSAGLELEAFF
TGTGCCAGCAGCGCCGGACTAGAACTTGAAGCTTTCTTT
>NA|NA|TRBV10-3|TRBJ2-3
CAISGTAGGDTQYF
TGTGCCATCAGTGGAACCGCCGGCGGGGATACGCAGTATTTT
>TRBD1|NA|TRBV5-1|TRBJ1-2
CASGDSWSNYGYTF
TGCGCCAGCGGGGACAGTTGGAGCAACTATGGCTACACCTTC
>NA|NA|TRBV6-4|TRBJ1-5
CATNPQWEVQPQHF
TGTGCCACCAACCCCCAGTGGGAGGTTCAGCCCCAGCATTTT
>NA|NA|TRBV24-1|TRBJ2-3
CATSLGGTDTQYF
TGTGCCACCAGTCTAGGGGGCACAGATACGCAGTATTTT
>NA|NA|TRBV6-5|TRBJ1-5
CASTFGRGSNQPQHF
TGTGCCAGCACTTTCGGCCGGGGGTCCAATCAGCCCCAGCATTTT
>NA|NA|TRBV9|TRBJ2-2
CASSSGVTGELFF
TGTGCCAGCAGTTCAGGGGTTACGGGGGAGCTGTTTTTT
>NA|NA|TRBV27|TRBJ2-7
CASSLAGAFYEQYF
TGTGCCAGCAGTTTAGCGGGGGCCTTCTACGAGCAGTACTTC
>TRBD1|NA|TRBV5-1|TRBJ2-7
CASSSISWTGSYEQYF
TGCGCCAGCAGCTCGATCTCCTGGACAGGTTCCTACGAGCAGTACTTC
>NA|NA|TRBV4-1|TRBJ1-5
CASSQGTDYQPQHF
TGCGCCAGCAGCCAAGGGACAGACTATCAGCCCCAGCATTTT
>NA|NA|TRBV14|TRBJ2-3
CASSHTGGSSTDTQYF
TGTGCCAGCAGCCATACCGGGGGATCTAGCACAGATACGCAGTATTTT
>NA|NA|TRBV21-1|TRBJ2-6
CASSSRDRAPGSGANVLTF
TGTGCCAGCAGCTCCCGGGACAGGGCCCCGGGCTCCGGGGCCAACGTCCTGACTTTC
>TRBD1|few|TRBV2|TRBJ1-5
CASSDPRAGGEGKPQHF
TGTGCCAGCAGTGACCCTAGGGCAGGGGGAGAAGGAAAGCCCCAGCATTTT
>NA|NA|TRBV12-5|TRBJ2-7
CASGSETGYEQYF
TGTGCTAGTGGTTCCGAAACAGGATACGAGCAGTACTTC
>NA|NA|TRBV5-1|TRBJ1-1
CASSSQAGGRNTEAFF
TGCGCCAGCAGCTCTCAAGCCGGGGGAAGGAACACTGAAGCTTTCTTT
>NA|NA|TRBV24-1|TRBJ2-7
CATSEPVTGEQYF
TGTGCCACCAGTGAACCCGTGACGGGTGAGCAGTACTTC
>NA|NA|TRBV6-5|TRBJ1-5
CASGGYSNQPQHF
TGTGCCTCGGGGGGTTATAGCAATCAGCCCCAGCATTTT
>TRBD2|NA|TRBV11-2|TRBJ2-4
CASSLFTSGGFQYF
TGTGCCAGCAGCTTATTTACTAGCGGGGGGTTTCAGTACTTC
>TRBD1|NA|TRBV5-4|TRBJ2-3
CASSQGAGFTDTQYF
TGTGCCAGCAGCCAGGGGGCAGGTTTCACAGATACGCAGTATTTT
>NA|once|TRBV6-6|TRBJ1-2
CASKRDYGYTF
TGTGCCAGCAAGAGAGACTATGGCTACACCTTC
>TRBD1|NA|TRBV19|TRBJ2-4
CASTYRDRGLKNIQYF
TGTGCCAGTACTTACCGGGACAGGGGGCTAAAAAACATTCAGTACTTC
>NA|NA|TRBV30|TRBJ1-4
CAWEQATNEKLFF
TGTGCCTGGGAGCAAGCAACTAATGAAAAACTGTTTTTT
>TRBD1|few|TRBV10-1|TRBJ1-4
CASSTGQEGEKLFF
TGCGCCAGCAGTACCGGACAGGAGGGAGAAAAACTGTTTTTT
>NA|NA|TRBV2|TRBJ1-2
CASSEALRARGSFYGYTF
NA
>TRBD1|NA|TRBV5-4|TRBJ1-1
CASSVQGAHTEAFF
TGTGCCAGCAGCGTTCAGGGGGCTCACACTGAAGCTTTCTTT
>NA|NA|TRBV29-1|TRBJ1-1
CSAPNEGRTEAFF
TGCAGCGCTCCAAATGAGGGTAGGACTGAAGCTTTCTTT
>TRBD1|NA|TRBV5-6|TRBJ1-1
CASRYRGRATEAFF
TGTGCCAGCAGATACAGGGGGAGGGCCACTGAAGCTTTCTTT
>NA|NA|TRBV25-1|TRBJ2-7
CASSELVHEQYF
TGTGCCAGCAGTGAATTAGTCCACGAGCAGTACTTC
>TRBD1|NA|TRBV19|TRBJ1-1
CASRKQGADTEAFF
TGTGCCAGTAGAAAACAGGGGGCTGACACTGAAGCTTTCTTT
>TRBD2|NA|TRBV6-5|TRBJ2-3
CASSYSRGGARDTQYF
TGTGCCAGCAGTTACTCCCGGGGGGGGGCGAGAGATACGCAGTATTTT
>TRBD1|NA|TRBV5-1|TRBJ1-4
CASSLGTGGEKLFF
TGCGCCAGCAGCTTGGGGACAGGGGGAGAAAAACTGTTTTTT
>NA|NA|TRBV5-6|TRBJ2-3
CASSSGQLRTDTQYF
TGTGCCAGCAGCTCCGGACAACTACGGACAGATACGCAGTATTTT
>NA|once|TRBV2|TRBJ2-1
CASSVGGGFF
TGTGCCAGCAGTGTAGGGGGGGGGTTCTTC
>TRBD1|few|TRBV7-9|TRBJ1-2
CASSWGQGDGYTF
TGTGCCAGCAGCTGGGGACAGGGGGATGGCTACACCTTC
>TRBD1|few|TRBV5-1|TRBJ1-5
CASSWTGEGQPQHF
TGCGCCAGCAGCTGGACAGGGGAGGGTCAGCCCCAGCATTTT
>TRBD2|NA|TRBV11-3|TRBJ2-3
CASSLGAGGDTDTQYF
TGTGCCAGCAGCTTAGGAGCGGGGGGGGACACAGATACGCAGTATTTT
>NA|NA|TRBV29-1|TRBJ1-2
CSADDIYGYTF
TGCAGCGCCGACGACATCTATGGCTACACCTTC